A single sample is the source of the 14 T cell receptor beta chains below, sequenced in a study of blood T cell repertoires in COVID-19. Using immunoSEQ multiplex PCR, the repertoire was profiled, and TCRdb retains in-frame clones only, with some absent. The sample holds about 260,000 clones, roughly 85% seen once. The specimen sequenced was peripheral blood. The receptors were sampled from a man in his 60s who had recovered from COVID-19.

This rearrangement joins TRBV18 to TRBJ2-5; 10 bases fit TRBD2. Losses at the gene ends were 0 bases for V and 2 bases for J; bases not matched to a gene: 3. Germline V CDR1 and CDR2: KGHSH, LQKENI. The CDR3 runs 16 residues. CDR3: CASSPPALAGQETQYF. The CDR3 DNA sequence: TGTGCCAGCTCACCACCCGCACTAGCGGGGCAAGAGACCCAGTACTTC.

This clone was detected a few times. The rearrangement links TRBV5-1 to TRBJ2-5; D gene ambiguous. This CDR3 spans 14 amino acids. V shed 6 bases and J shed 2 bases, with 14 bases lying between them. Germline V gene data show CDR1 as SGHRS and CDR2 as YFSETQ. For the CDR3, the DNA is TGCGCCAGCACTAATGGGCCAGCTCAAGAGACCCAGTACTTC. Protein product: CASTNGPAQETQYF. The full variable domain, its missing parts supplied by reference TRBV5-1 and TRBJ2-5, is KAGVTQTPRYLIKTRGQQVTLSCSPISGHRSVSWYQQTPGQGLQFLFEYFSETQRNKGNFPGRFSGRQFSNSRSEMNVSTLELGDSALYLCASTNGPAQETQYFGPGTRLLVL.

The chain is built from TRBV6-5 and TRBJ1-1, with unresolved D. Trimming removed 2 bases from V and 1 base from J, with 11 bases in between. The CDR3 contains 15 residues. The germline V gene encodes CDR1 MNHEY and CDR2 SVGAGI. This CDR3 is CASSYLSRRNTEAFF. CDR3 sequence (DNA): TGTGCCAGCAGTTACCTGAGCAGGCGGAACACTGAAGCTTTCTTT.

The V gene is TRBV7-2, the J gene TRBJ2-2; 7 bases map to TRBD2. V was clipped by 6 bases and J by 2 bases; unmatched bases: 9. The germline V gene encodes CDR1 SGHTA and CDR2 FQGNSA. The CDR3 sequence is 16 residues long. The CDR3 coding sequence is TGTGCCAGCAGGCCTCCCGGGACTACAAACACCGGGGAGCTGTTTTTT. The encoded protein is CASRPPGTTNTGELFF.

The gene calls are TRBV6-5 and TRBJ1-1, with D perhaps matching TRBD1 (5 bases). The length of the CDR3 is 13 residues. From germline, CDR1 is MNHEY and CDR2 SVGAGI. V was pared by 8 bases and J by 2 bases, with 12 bases between. This CDR3 reads CASVGQLNTEAFF. CDR3 coding DNA: TGTGCCAGCGTGGGGCAGCTAAACACTGAAGCTTTCTTT.

The chain joins TRBV5-1 to TRBJ2-7; the match to TRBD2 covers 7 bases. The length of the CDR3 is 15 residues. V lost 3 bases, J lost 5 bases, and 11 bases stayed unmatched. Germline loops: CDR1 SGHRS, CDR2 YFSETQ. This CDR3 is CASSWRAGVPHEQYF. The CDR3 coding sequence is TGCGCCAGCAGCTGGCGGGCGGGAGTCCCCCACGAGCAGTACTTC.

This chain connects TRBV19 to TRBJ2-5; D gene uncertain. Germline-derived CDR1 and CDR2 are LNHDA and SQIVND (reference sequence). The length of the CDR3 is 14 residues. V lost 3 bases, J lost 2 bases, and 10 bases lay in between. CDR3 protein: CASSILGSQETQYF. As DNA, the CDR3 is TGTGCCAGTAGTATTCTAGGCAGTCAAGAGACCCAGTACTTC. Drawing the rest from reference TRBV19 and TRBJ2-5, the complete variable domain is DGGITQSPKYLFRKEGQNVTLSCEQNLNHDAMYWYRQDPGQGLRLIYYSQIVNDFQKGDIAEGYSVSREKKESFPLTVTSAQKNPTAFYLCASSILGSQETQYFGPGTRLLVL.

The V call is TRBV4-2, the J call TRBJ2-5, with 10 bases that match TRBD2. The CDR3 runs to 16 residues. The germline gives CDR1 LGHNA, CDR2 YNFKEQ. The V and J ends lost 4 bases and 6 bases, in that order; junction bases with no gene match: 11. The CDR3 protein is CASSLEREGLRKTQYF. The DNA of the CDR3 is TGTGCCAGCAGCCTAGAGCGGGAGGGCCTTCGAAAGACCCAGTACTTC.

As DNA, the CDR3 is TGTGCCAGTAGTACGTGGGCCTACACCGGGGAGCTGTTTTTT. It translates to CASSTWAYTGELFF. The chain recombines TRBV19 with TRBJ2-2; D is unresolved. The germline V and J ends were trimmed by 4 bases and 3 bases, with 9 bases remaining between them. Per the germline V gene, CDR1 is LNHDA and CDR2 is SQIVND (reference sequence). The CDR3 is made up of 14 amino acids.

The gene calls are TRBV24-1 and TRBJ2-5, with 15 bases aligning to TRBD2. This CDR3 contains 15 residues. The trim removed 8 bases at V and 3 bases at J, leaving 3 bases unmatched. The V gene's germline CDR1 is KGHDR and CDR2 SFDVKD. The CDR3: CATTGLAGGKETQYF. In nucleotides, the CDR3 is TGTGCCACCACGGGACTAGCGGGGGGAAAAGAGACCCAGTACTTC.

This chain links TRBV5-4 with TRBJ2-1; possible D gene TRBD2, 5 bases. V was clipped by 1 base and J by 5 bases, with 7 bases between them. This CDR3 comprises 13 residues. CDR1 is SGHNT, CDR2 YYREEE, per germline (reference sequence). The CDR3 DNA is TGTGCCAGCAGCTTGCCGGGGAACAATGAGCAGTTCTTC. Protein: CASSLPGNNEQFF.

V gene TRBV6-5 combines with J gene TRBJ2-3, with D possibly TRBD2 on 6 matching bases. This CDR3 has 13 amino acids. Germline CDR1 is MNHEY and CDR2 is SVGAGI. Trimming stripped 5 bases from V and 2 bases from J, with 8 bases between. This CDR3 reads CASSRDSTDTQYF. The CDR3 DNA reads TGTGCCAGCAGTCGGGACTCCACAGATACGCAGTATTTT.

This chain links TRBV28 with TRBJ1-1, with a possible D match to TRBD1 (6 bases). CDR1 is MDHEN and CDR2 is SYDVKM in the germline V gene. This CDR3 is built from 15 residues. V lost 5 bases, J lost 2 bases, and 15 bases lay in between. The CDR3 DNA is TGTGCCAGCAGTCTACGGACAGTCGGTAACACTGAAGCTTTCTTT. It specifies CASSLRTVGNTEAFF.

V gene TRBV19 combines with J gene TRBJ2-2; D possibly corresponds to TRBD1 (6 bases). From germline, CDR1 is LNHDA and CDR2 SQIVND (reference sequence). The CDR3 contains 14 residues. V was trimmed by 4 bases and J by 5 bases, leaving 11 bases between them. The CDR3 reads CASSNQGRTGELFF. The CDR3 DNA reads TGTGCCAGTAGTAACCAGGGGCGGACCGGGGAGCTGTTTTTT.